This T cell receptor beta chain stems from a study of blood T cell repertoires in COVID-19. Study information: Some COVID-19 samples were acute and others convalescent; all came from the United States, Italy and Spain. Nucleic acid was either cDNA or gDNA, and it came from T cells, B-cell-depleted T cells, or PBMCs.

The repertoire was sequenced with immunoSEQ multiplex PCR; TCRdb's copy has only in-frame clones and lacks some. Of about 98,000 clones listed, around nine tenths are singletons. Per germline, CDR1 MNHEY and CDR2 SVGAGI. Trimming shortened V by 5 bases and J by 2 bases, and 12 bases separated the two germline ends. CDR3 size: 14 residues. This clonotype was sampled from a man between 65 and 85 years old with acute or convalescent COVID-19. Input material: peripheral blood. This chain links TRBV6-5 with TRBJ1-2; tentative D call: TRBD1 (5 bases). The DNA for the CDR3 is TGTGCCAGCAGTCCAGGGTACTCAAACTATGGCTACACCTTC. Amino acid sequence: CASSPGYSNYGYTF.